These 10 T cell receptor beta chains were sequenced from one sample in a study of T-cell reconstitution after alpha-beta-depleted transplantation in children. Unique molecular identifiers were incorporated into the prepared TCRbeta library. TCRdb re-called the PCR reads with MiXCR, one entry per CDR3 protein. This sample has 45,000 to 60,000 distinct CDR3 sequences, with roughly 50% found just once. The sample consisted of peripheral blood, taken before TCRalphabeta/CD19-depleted stem cell transplant. The receptors originated from a boy less than two years old with SCID, due to receive a stem cell transplant.

The V call is TRBV19, the J call TRBJ2-7, with D possibly TRBD1 on 6 matching bases. This CDR3 has 14 residues. Trimming stripped 7 bases from V and 6 bases from J, with 19 bases between. Germline values: CDR1 LNHDA, CDR2 SQIVND (reference sequence). CDR3 nucleotides: TGTGCCAGTAAAAACGTTGGGGGCTTTGGCGAGCAGTACTTC. Its protein is CASKNVGGFGEQYF.

This clonotype was seen a handful of times. The chain couples TRBV5-5 to TRBJ2-1, with TRBD2 matching 7 bases. Unmatched junction bases numbered 16, after V lost 3 bases and J lost 13 bases. Germline V gene lookup returns CDR1 SGHKS and CDR2 YYEKEE (reference sequence). This CDR3 comprises 15 residues. The DNA for the CDR3 is TGTGCCAGCAGCTCCACGGCGGGCGGGTCTAGCGGCCAGTTCTTC. It is translated as CASSSTAGGSSGQFF.

This chain joins TRBV5-1 and TRBJ1-2, with 7 bases matching TRBD1. V dropped 4 bases and J dropped 3; count of bases not matched to a gene: 9. The CDR3 consists of 15 residues. Germline V gene sequence: CDR1 SGHRS, CDR2 YFSETQ. CDR3 DNA sequence: TGCGCCAGCAGCCCCCGGACAGGTTTTGACTATGGCTACACCTTC. The encoded protein is CASSPRTGFDYGYTF.

The rearrangement links TRBV6-2 or TRBV6-3 to TRBJ1-6; D perhaps matches TRBD1 (5 bases). Trimming left V 2 bases short and J 8 bases short, with 22 bases between. The V gene's germline CDR1 is MNHEY and CDR2 SVGEGT. The CDR3 loop spans 18 amino acids. In DNA form, the CDR3 reads TGTGCCAGCAGTTACGTTGGATTAACGGGGACCGGCGATTCACCCCTCCACTTT. Its translation is CASSYVGLTGTGDSPLHF.

The rearrangement links TRBV7-9 to TRBJ1-2; a possible D gene is TRBD1 (5 bases). Trimming removed 5 bases at V and 4 bases at J, with 14 bases between. The CDR3 is made up of 14 amino acids. Germline values: CDR1 SEHNR, CDR2 FQNEAQ (reference sequence). In DNA, the CDR3 is TGTGCCAGCAGCCCTCTGGGGGGGGGCTATGGCTACACCTTC. Translating it yields CASSPLGGGYGYTF.

This clonotype showed up just a few times. CDR3 amino acids: CASSQGTGGGTEAFF. In DNA, the CDR3 is TGCGCCAGCAGCCAAGGGACAGGGGGCGGCACTGAAGCTTTCTTT. The chain is built from TRBV4-3 and TRBJ1-1, with 11 bases matching TRBD1. This CDR3 spans 15 amino acids. Germline CDR1 reads LGHNA; CDR2 reads YSLEER. The trim removed 1 base at V and 4 bases at J, leaving 2 bases unmatched.

The J gene is TRBJ2-3, the V gene TRBV6-2 or TRBV6-3; D gene unclear. This CDR3 is built from 16 residues. The germline V gene encodes CDR1 MNHEY and CDR2 SVGEGT. Trimming pared 4 bases from V and 1 base from J, leaving 15 bases between. Here the CDR3 reads CASSSGDAAGTDTQYF. CDR3 DNA sequence: TGTGCCAGCAGTTCCGGCGACGCTGCGGGCACAGATACGCAGTATTTT.

This clonotype was counted many times. V usage is TRBV5-6 and J usage is TRBJ2-2; TRBD1 agrees at 7 bases. The CDR3 extends over 15 amino acids. J gave up 4 bases and V 5 bases, and 8 bases lay outside the gene matches. The germline CDR1 and CDR2 sequences are SGHDT and YYEEEE. The CDR3 nucleotides read TGTGCCAGCAGGCGAACCGGGACAGTCACCGGGGAGCTGTTTTTT. Protein sequence: CASRRTGTVTGELFF.

The chain has TRBV6-4 and TRBJ2-2, with unresolved D. Germline V gene data show CDR1 as MRHNA and CDR2 as SNTAGT. This CDR3 region has 13 residues. Trimming shortened V by 3 bases and J by 2 bases, and 4 bases separated the two germline ends. The CDR3 DNA sequence: TGTGCCAGCAGTGAGACTAACACCGGGGAGCTGTTTTTT. It is translated as CASSETNTGELFF.

This clonotype was counted ten times or more. The gene calls are TRBV5-1 and TRBJ1-1; 8 bases align to TRBD1. This CDR3 comprises 15 residues. Germline V gene sequence: CDR1 SGHRS, CDR2 YFSETQ. The trim removed 4 bases at V and 4 bases at J, leaving 9 bases unmatched. CDR3 sequence (DNA): TGCGCCAGCAGCCGTGGGACAGGTCGGGGCACTGAAGCTTTCTTT. Encoded protein: CASSRGTGRGTEAFF.